These 23 T cell receptor beta chains originate from one sample sequenced in a study of beta chain features in type 1 diabetes. The whole isolated RNA underwent reverse transcription, so sequencing captured expressed TCRB transcripts. The data were produced by immunoSEQ multiplex PCR, yet TCRdb's version contains in-frame clones alone and is incomplete. This sample carries 120,000 to 150,000 clones, about 44% of them seen once, and the ten largest clones take under 0.5%. Sequencing was performed on Tregs from blood. The receptor set was obtained from a man aged 18-30 years in good health.

The chain couples TRBV15 to TRBJ2-1; TRBD1 aligns across 10 bases. The germline V gene has CDR1 LNHNV and CDR2 YYDKDF (reference sequence). V lost 4 bases, J lost 10 bases, and 10 bases stayed unmatched. This CDR3 spans 15 amino acids. The CDR3 is CATSTPGQGPLEQFF. As DNA, the CDR3 is TGTGCCACCAGCACACCGGGACAGGGGCCCCTGGAGCAGTTCTTC.

This clone was counted a few times. The rearrangement uses TRBV5-1 and TRBJ2-5; no clear D gene. The V end was cut by 4 bases, the J end by 2 bases, with 9 bases between. CDR1 and CDR2 from the germline V gene are SGHRS and YFSETQ. CDR3 length: 13 residues. CDR3 in DNA: TGCGCCAGCAGCCAATTCACACAAGAGACCCAGTACTTC. Its protein product is CASSQFTQETQYF.

V and J are TRBV6-5 and TRBJ2-5, with 8 bases lining up with TRBD2. V gave up 8 bases and J gave up 7 bases; unmatched junction bases: 9. The CDR3 covers 13 residues. The germline V gene encodes CDR1 MNHEY and CDR2 SVGAGI. DNA of the CDR3: TGTGCCAGCCGAGTAGCGGGGCGGGGGACCCAGTACTTC. The encoded protein is CASRVAGRGTQYF.

The table lists this clone with a count of one. The CDR3 region has the DNA TGCAGCGCTGGGGGGGGCAGGGACTATGGCTACACCTTC. Translated: CSAGGGRDYGYTF. The rearrangement uses TRBV29-1 and TRBJ1-2, with D maybe TRBD1 (6 bases). CDR3 length: 13 residues. CDR1 and CDR2 from the germline V gene are SQVTM and ANQGSEA. The V gene lost 7 bases and the J gene lost 3 bases, with 15 bases spanning the gap.

The chain carries TRBV2 and TRBJ2-7, with TRBD2 matching over 7 bases. Germline CDR1 is SNHLY and CDR2 is FYNNEI. After removal of 4 bases from V and 6 bases from J, the junction contained 9 bases not matched to a gene. The CDR3 covers 14 residues. The CDR3 loop is CASSGSGLLLEQYF. CDR3 DNA: TGTGCCAGCAGTGGGTCGGGACTACTCCTCGAGCAGTACTTC. Combining the CDR3 with reference TRBV2 and TRBJ2-7 gives the whole variable domain EPEVTQTPSHQVTQMGQEVILRCVPISNHLYFYWYRQILGQKVEFLVSFYNNEISEKSEIFDDQFSVERPDGSNFTLKIRSTKLEDSAMYFCASSGSGLLLEQYFGPGTRLTVT.

This clone showed up just a few times. The V and J genes are TRBV7-2 and TRBJ2-5, with D unclear. The CDR3 runs 12 residues. Germline V CDR1 and CDR2: SGHTA, FQGNSA. Trimming took 5 bases from V and 5 from J, leaving 9 bases between them. As DNA, the CDR3 is TGTGCCAGCAGCAGAGTACGGGAGACCCAGTACTTC. Protein sequence: CASSRVRETQYF.

As DNA, the CDR3 is TGTGCCAGCTCACCACTGGGACAGGGGTTCGATGGCTACACCTTC. Translated, it gives CASSPLGQGFDGYTF. The rearrangement joins TRBV18 to TRBJ1-2; 10 bases align to TRBD1. This CDR3 comprises 15 residues. CDR1 is KGHSH and CDR2 is LQKENI in the germline V gene. V shed 1 base, J shed 6 bases, and the junction held 5 bases outside the gene matches.

This rearrangement joins TRBV6-5 to TRBJ2-5; a weak D match, TRBD1 (5 bases). The CDR3 extends over 14 amino acids. The germline gives CDR1 MNHEY, CDR2 SVGAGI. The V end lost 8 bases, the J end lost 4 bases, and 17 bases lay between the germline ends. This CDR3 reads CASGAWGTAETQYF. The DNA for the CDR3 is TGTGCCAGCGGGGCGTGGGGTACGGCAGAGACCCAGTACTTC.

The chain is built from TRBV29-1 and TRBJ1-2, with a possible D match to TRBD1 (6 bases). Germline V gene lookup returns CDR1 SQVTM and CDR2 ANQGSEA. V was cut by 6 bases and J by 0 bases, with 14 bases left in between. The CDR3 runs 14 residues. The CDR3 reads CSVNRDTTNYGYTF. The CDR3 nucleotides read TGCAGCGTCAACCGGGACACTACTAACTATGGCTACACCTTC.

This clone was counted a single time. V and J are TRBV6-5 and TRBJ2-7, with D unclear. From germline, CDR1 is MNHEY and CDR2 SVGAGI. The CDR3 loop spans 13 amino acids. Trimming took off 6 bases at V and 2 bases at J, with 11 bases between the two ends. The CDR3 loop reads CASRPQVTYEQYF. The CDR3 region has the DNA TGTGCCAGCAGGCCCCAGGTTACCTACGAGCAGTACTTC.

This clone was observed a handful of times. The V gene is TRBV5-1, the J gene TRBJ1-4, with D perhaps matching TRBD1 (6 bases). The CDR3 is 13 amino acids. Germline V lookup: CDR1 SGHRS, CDR2 YFSETQ. V lost 4 bases to trimming and J lost 4 bases, with 8 bases between them. The CDR3 reads CASSPDSNEKLFF. Here the CDR3 DNA reads TGCGCCAGCAGCCCGGACAGTAATGAAAAACTGTTTTTT.

V is TRBV5-4 and J is TRBJ1-2; maybe TRBD1 (5 bases). CDR3 length: 13 amino acids. From germline, CDR1 is SGHNT and CDR2 YYREEE (reference sequence). V was cut by 0 bases and J by 4 bases, with 7 bases left in between. The CDR3 DNA follows: TGTGCCAGCAGCTTGGTGGGGCCCTATGGCTACACCTTC. It is translated as CASSLVGPYGYTF.

The chain has TRBV10-3 and TRBJ1-2; 12 nucleotides match TRBD1. Germline values: CDR1 ENHRY, CDR2 SYGVKD. The CDR3 is 14 residues long. J lost 9 bases, V lost 6 bases, and 8 bases had no gene match. CDR3 protein: CAIRKGQGAVSYTF. The CDR3, as DNA: TGTGCCATCAGAAAGGGACAGGGGGCCGTAAGCTACACCTTC.

V is TRBV5-1 and J is TRBJ1-1, with TRBD1 as a possible D gene (5 bases). The length of the CDR3 is 12 residues. The germline V gene has CDR1 SGHRS and CDR2 YFSETQ. Trimming removed 6 bases from V and 6 bases from J, with 12 bases in between. Here the CDR3 reads CASKAGRAEAFF. CDR3 nucleotide sequence: TGCGCCAGCAAGGCAGGGAGGGCTGAAGCTTTCTTT.

This chain links TRBV27 with TRBJ2-7; D perhaps matches TRBD2 (7 bases). Per germline, CDR1 MNHEY and CDR2 SMNVEV (reference sequence). V was shortened by 5 bases and J by 4 bases, with 24 bases between the two germline ends. This CDR3 spans 17 amino acids. The DNA of the CDR3 is TGTGCCAGCAGTCCAAAACCCCCGGGGGGCCTCCGGTACGAGCAGTACTTC. It encodes CASSPKPPGGLRYEQYF.

The rearrangement uses TRBV5-1 and TRBJ1-6; possible D gene TRBD1, 5 bases. The CDR3 spans 17 residues. V was trimmed by 0 bases and J by 3 bases, leaving 13 bases between them. From germline, CDR1 is SGHRS and CDR2 YFSETQ. DNA for the CDR3: TGCGCCAGCAGCTTGGCCATAAGGACAAGCTATAATTCACCCCTCCACTTT. It encodes CASSLAIRTSYNSPLHF.

This chain joins TRBV2 and TRBJ2-3; 12 bases fit TRBD2. CDR1 is SNHLY, CDR2 FYNNEI, per germline. The CDR3 has 14 residues. V trimming: 7 bases; J trimming: 4 bases; junction bases outside the gene matches: 3. This CDR3 is CASKTSGSADTQYF. For the CDR3, the DNA is TGTGCCAGCAAGACTAGCGGGAGCGCAGATACGCAGTATTTT. Filled out from reference TRBV2 and TRBJ2-3, the complete variable domain reads EPEVTQTPSHQVTQMGQEVILRCVPISNHLYFYWYRQILGQKVEFLVSFYNNEISEKSEIFDDQFSVERPDGSNFTLKIRSTKLEDSAMYFCASKTSGSADTQYFGPGTRLTVL.

The chain joins TRBV4-2 to TRBJ2-7; perhaps TRBD1 as D (6 bases). V lost 2 bases, J lost 3 bases, and 20 bases lay in between. The CDR3 is made up of 17 amino acids. Germline V gives CDR1 LGHNA, CDR2 YNFKEQ. CDR3 in amino acids: CASSQRLGHQTLYEQYF. The CDR3 region has the DNA TGTGCCAGCAGCCAACGCCTGGGACATCAGACACTCTACGAGCAGTACTTC.

The CDR3: CASSSPRGQGSYEQYF. Written as DNA, the CDR3 is TGTGCCAGCAGCTCTCCAAGAGGACAGGGGTCCTACGAGCAGTACTTC. The chain couples TRBV7-9 to TRBJ2-5, with 9 bases matching TRBD1. The end of the DNA aligns better with TRBJ2-7, so the J call may be wrong. Germline CDR1 is SEHNR and CDR2 is FQNEAQ (reference sequence). The CDR3 covers 16 residues.

This clone has just a few counts. V and J are TRBV6-5 and TRBJ2-3; tentative D call: TRBD1 (7 bases). Germline V CDR1 and CDR2: MNHEY, SVGAGI. The CDR3 is made up of 15 amino acids. Trimming stripped 10 bases from V and 8 bases from J, with 25 bases between. CDR3 residues: CAIGSRGQFPFTQYF. The CDR3 DNA sequence: TGTGCCATCGGGAGTAGGGGACAGTTCCCCTTTACGCAGTATTTT.

This clone appeared a few times. The rearrangement links TRBV29-1 to TRBJ2-5, with TRBD2 identical over 8 bases. The CDR3 consists of 13 residues. V was pared by 8 bases and J by 5 bases, with 10 bases of the junction left unmatched. CDR1 SQVTM and CDR2 ANQGSEA come from the germline V gene. The CDR3 here is CSSQAGAGETQYF. CDR3 coding DNA: TGCAGCTCCCAAGCGGGAGCCGGGGAGACCCAGTACTTC.

The rearrangement joins TRBV29-1 to TRBJ2-7; a possible D gene is TRBD1 (5 bases). The germline V gene encodes CDR1 SQVTM and CDR2 ANQGSEA. This CDR3 contains 14 residues. Deletions cut 7 bases from V and 4 bases from J, with 20 bases between. The CDR3 DNA is TGCAGCGCTGATGGGGCCAGGTTCCCTTACGAGCAGTACTTC. Translating gives CSADGARFPYEQYF.

The chain joins TRBV7-9 to TRBJ1-2, with 11 positions matching TRBD1. This CDR3 has 19 residues. The V gene end was trimmed by 3 bases and the J gene end by 2 bases; junction bases not matched to a gene: 14. Germline CDR1 reads SEHNR; CDR2 reads FQNEAQ (reference sequence). CDR3: CASSFNRRGTGGFNYGYTF. CDR3 in DNA: TGTGCCAGCAGCTTTAATCGAAGGGGGACAGGGGGTTTCAACTATGGCTACACCTTC.